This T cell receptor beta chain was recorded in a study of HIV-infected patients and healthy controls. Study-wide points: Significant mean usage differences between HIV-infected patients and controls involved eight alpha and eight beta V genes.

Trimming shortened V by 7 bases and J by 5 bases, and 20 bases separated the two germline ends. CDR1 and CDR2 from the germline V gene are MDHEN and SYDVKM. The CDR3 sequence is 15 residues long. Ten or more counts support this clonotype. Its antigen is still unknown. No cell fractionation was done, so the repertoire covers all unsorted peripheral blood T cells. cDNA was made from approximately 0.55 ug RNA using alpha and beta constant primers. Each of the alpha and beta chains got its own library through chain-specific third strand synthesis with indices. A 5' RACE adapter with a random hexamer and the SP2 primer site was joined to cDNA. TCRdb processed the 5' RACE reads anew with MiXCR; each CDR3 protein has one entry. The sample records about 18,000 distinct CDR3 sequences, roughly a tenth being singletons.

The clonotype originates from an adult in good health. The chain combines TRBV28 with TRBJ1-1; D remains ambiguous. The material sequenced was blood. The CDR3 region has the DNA TGTGCCAGCACCCCCCCCTCGGGGTCTTGGACTGAAGCTTTCTTT. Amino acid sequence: CASTPPSGSWTEAFF.